The source of this T cell receptor (beta chain) is a study of blood T cell repertoires in COVID-19. Study in general: T cells, B-cell-depleted T cells, or PBMCs provided the cDNA or gDNA that served as material.

Original processing notes: Quantification of nucleated cells was approximated via reference gene primer amplification. Generated by immunoSEQ multiplex PCR, the TCRdb table keeps only in-frame clones and is missing some. From that table come the V and J calls and clone size; the DNA was used to work out D and trimming. The data hold 200,000 to 250,000 clones, with about 91% observed a single time. Germline V gene sequence: CDR1 SGHNT, CDR2 YYREEE (reference sequence). CDR3 length equals 15 residues. V dropped 3 bases and J dropped 5; count of bases not matched to a gene: 7. Specimen: peripheral blood. This chain uses TRBV5-4 with TRBJ2-5; 10 bases align to TRBD2. The TCR sequence derives from a young man with active or convalescent COVID-19. CDR3 nucleotides: TGTGCCAGCAGCTCTAGCGGGAGCGGGGCGGAGACCCAGTACTTC. Translating it yields CASSSSGSGAETQYF.